Listed here are 27 T cell receptor beta chains from one sample, sequenced in a study of human T cells and chemical hapten exposure. Via MiXCR, TCRdb re-called the RACE reads, giving one row per CDR3 protein. This table holds roughly 180,000 distinct CDR3 sequences, about 20% found once. Time point in this sample: patch test 1, 2 weeks after DPC sensitization. Treatment denoted: therapeutic diphenylcyclopropenone sensitization with weekly scalp DPC. The material was whole blood, obtained in connection with sensitization to the hapten diphenylcyclopropenone (DPC). These receptors originate from a woman aged 45-60 years with alopecia areata. Some clones in this sample may be carry-over from other donors' samples.

There are a few counts of this clonotype. The rearrangement joins TRBV11-1 to TRBJ2-3; D remains ambiguous. Deletions cut 3 bases from V and 8 bases from J, with 6 bases between. The germline gives CDR1 SGHAT, CDR2 FQDESV (reference sequence). The CDR3 contains 11 residues. The CDR3 DNA reads as TGTGCCAGCAGCTTTGGTGGTACGCAGTATTTT. Protein sequence: CASSFGGTQYF.

The gene calls are TRBV12-5 and TRBJ1-1; a possible D gene is TRBD1 (5 bases). Trimming removed 3 bases at V and 4 bases at J, with 9 bases between. Germline lookup yields CDR1 LGHNT and CDR2 FRNRAP. The CDR3 covers 13 residues. Here the CDR3 reads CASGFNRFTEAFF. CDR3 nucleotides: TGTGCTAGTGGTTTCAACAGGTTCACTGAAGCTTTCTTT.

The genes are TRBV5-1 and TRBJ2-1; no definite D call. Germline V gives CDR1 SGHRS, CDR2 YFSETQ. V lost 0 bases, J lost 2 bases, and 9 bases lay in between. The CDR3 contains 15 residues. This CDR3 is CASSLGRSTYNEQFF. The DNA of the CDR3 is TGCGCCAGCAGCTTGGGAAGGAGTACCTACAATGAGCAGTTCTTC. Supplemented by reference TRBV5-1 and TRBJ2-1, the full variable domain reads KAGVTQTPRYLIKTRGQQVTLSCSPISGHRSVSWYQQTPGQGLQFLFEYFSETQRNKGNFPGRFSGRQFSNSRSEMNVSTLELGDSALYLCASSLGRSTYNEQFFGPGTRLTVL.

This clonotype was counted between two and nine times. The chain links TRBV5-1 to TRBJ2-1; D is unclear. Germline loops: CDR1 SGHRS, CDR2 YFSETQ. The CDR3 has 12 amino acids. V was cut by 3 bases and J by 8 bases, with 9 bases left in between. The CDR3 spells CASSYELYEQFF. The CDR3 nucleotides are TGCGCCAGCAGCTACGAATTATATGAGCAGTTCTTC. Based on the CDR3 plus reference TRBV5-1 and TRBJ2-1, the full variable domain is KAGVTQTPRYLIKTRGQQVTLSCSPISGHRSVSWYQQTPGQGLQFLFEYFSETQRNKGNFPGRFSGRQFSNSRSEMNVSTLELGDSALYLCASSYELYEQFFGPGTRLTVL.

This sequence joins TRBV3-1 and TRBJ2-1; 9 bases match TRBD2. Trimming took 4 bases from V and 2 from J; bases not matched to a gene: 12. The CDR3 sequence is 18 residues long. In germline, CDR1 is LGHDT, CDR2 YNNKEL (reference sequence). CDR3 coding DNA: TGTGCCAGCAGCCTTACAAAGTTAGCGGGAGTTGCCTACAATGAGCAGTTCTTC. Residues: CASSLTKLAGVAYNEQFF.

To note about this clonotype: A read error may explain this, as a much larger clone is one base away. The chain uses TRBV5-1 and TRBJ2-3; 7 nucleotides align to TRBD1. Germline CDR1 SGHRS, CDR2 YFSETQ. The CDR3 contains 15 residues. This CDR3 is CANSFRQGRTDTQYF. In nucleotides, the CDR3 is TGCGCCAACAGCTTCCGACAGGGCCGAACAGATACGCAGTATTTT. Together with reference TRBV5-1 and TRBJ2-3, the CDR3 gives the full variable domain: KAGVTQTPRYLIKTRGQQVTLSCSPISGHRSVSWYQQTPGQGLQFLFEYFSETQRNKGNFPGRFSGRQFSNSRSEMNVSTLELGDSALYLCANSFRQGRTDTQYFGPGTRLTVL.

The rearrangement links TRBV20-1 to TRBJ2-7; a weak D match, TRBD2 (5 bases). CDR1 and CDR2 (germline): DFQATT, SNEGSKA (reference sequence). V lost 6 bases and J 1 base, leaving 13 bases between the germline ends. The CDR3 is 13 residues long. This CDR3 is CSATNGVSYEQYF. The CDR3 DNA sequence: TGCAGTGCCACTAACGGGGTGTCCTACGAGCAGTACTTC.

The chain employs TRBV29-1 and TRBJ1-1, with D possibly TRBD1 on 5 matching bases. The germline gives CDR1 SQVTM, CDR2 ANQGSEA. V lost 4 bases, J lost 1 base, and 13 bases lay in between. The CDR3 runs 14 residues. DNA of the CDR3: TGCAGCGTTGGGACACTACTGGGGAACACTGAAGCTTTCTTT. It translates to CSVGTLLGNTEAFF.

V usage is TRBV27 and J usage is TRBJ2-3; D not certain. Germline loops: CDR1 MNHEY, CDR2 SMNVEV (reference sequence). The V gene lost 2 bases and the J gene lost 2 bases, with 14 bases spanning the gap. The CDR3 length is 16 residues. The CDR3 DNA reads as TGTGCCAGCAGTTTAATAAGATCGGAGAACACAGATACGCAGTATTTT. It specifies CASSLIRSENTDTQYF.

Ten or more counts support this clonotype. This chain links TRBV29-1 with TRBJ2-4, with 10 nucleotides matching TRBD1. Per germline, CDR1 SQVTM and CDR2 ANQGSEA. V dropped 6 bases and J dropped 8; count of bases not matched to a gene: 16. The CDR3 sequence is 16 residues long. CDR3 bases: TGCAGCGTGGAGGGGGGACAGGGGATGGTGGGAGACATTCAGTACTTC. The encoded protein is CSVEGGQGMVGDIQYF.

V usage is TRBV12-3 or TRBV12-4 and J usage is TRBJ1-5, with 7 bases lining up with TRBD1. The CDR3 extends over 13 amino acids. V dropped 5 bases and J dropped 5; count of bases not matched to a gene: 3. The CDR3 loop is CASSRDRDQPQHF. DNA for the CDR3: TGTGCCAGCAGTAGGGACAGAGATCAGCCCCAGCATTTT.

The table lists this clonotype with a few counts. The genes are TRBV7-9 and TRBJ2-1, with D unresolved. The germline CDR1 and CDR2 sequences are SEHNR and FQNEAQ (reference sequence). V was pared by 11 bases and J by 5 bases, with 10 bases between. The CDR3 sequence is 11 residues long. The CDR3 nucleotides are TGTGCCTCGGACCGGGACAATGAGCAGTTCTTC. It yields the protein CASDRDNEQFF.

This clonotype was picked up a small number of times. The chain combines TRBV29-1 with TRBJ2-5; TRBD1 aligns across 7 bases. The CDR3 runs 13 residues. Losses at the gene ends were 6 bases for V and 6 bases for J; bases not matched to a gene: 10. The germline gives CDR1 SQVTM, CDR2 ANQGSEA. Written as DNA, the CDR3 is TGCAGCGTCCACAGGGGCGAGGGGAAGACCCAGTACTTC. It yields the protein CSVHRGEGKTQYF.

This clonotype was detected many times. The chain employs TRBV6-6 and TRBJ2-1, with TRBD2 identical over 9 bases. The V and J ends lost 0 bases and 8 bases, in that order; junction bases with no gene match: 8. Germline V lookup: CDR1 MNHNY, CDR2 SVGAGI (reference sequence). CDR3 length: 16 residues. The CDR3 loop is CASSYSKLAGVDEQFF. In nucleotides, the CDR3 is TGTGCCAGCAGTTACTCAAAACTAGCGGGTGTCGATGAGCAGTTCTTC.

This clonotype was counted between two and nine times. V usage is TRBV7-6 and J usage is TRBJ1-1; D call uncertain. The length of the CDR3 is 14 residues. The germline V gene has CDR1 SGHVS and CDR2 FNYEAQ. Between the trimmed V and J ends, which lost 1 base and 5 bases, there was a span of 11 bases. CDR3 in DNA: TGTGCCAGCAGCTTAGTCGAGGAACCGACTGAAGCTTTCTTT. Protein product: CASSLVEEPTEAFF.

The V call is TRBV5-1, the J call TRBJ2-3; 13 bases line up with TRBD2. Germline V gene lookup returns CDR1 SGHRS and CDR2 YFSETQ. This CDR3 is built from 19 residues. Germline trimming cut 0 bases from V and 0 bases from J; bases unmatched to any gene: 7. CDR3 protein: CASSLELAGGPYSTDTQYF. The CDR3 DNA is TGCGCCAGCAGCTTGGAACTAGCGGGAGGGCCCTATAGCACAGATACGCAGTATTTT.

There are a few counts of this clonotype. V and J are TRBV6-5 and TRBJ2-7; the match to TRBD1 covers 9 bases. The CDR3 sequence is 14 residues long. J gave up 6 bases and V 2 bases, and 5 bases lay outside the gene matches. Germline CDR1 and CDR2: MNHEY and SVGAGI. CDR3 region: CASSYTRTGAEQYF. The CDR3 region has the DNA TGTGCCAGCAGTTACACCCGGACAGGGGCCGAGCAGTACTTC.

The chain carries TRBV12-3 or TRBV12-4 and TRBJ1-5, with D possibly matching TRBD1 (5 bases). The V and J ends lost 1 base and 6 bases respectively, with 13 bases between them. CDR3 length: 15 residues. CDR3 sequence reads: CASSLELGTSQPQHF. As DNA, the CDR3 is TGTGCCAGCAGTTTAGAGCTCGGGACCAGTCAGCCCCAGCATTTT.

This clonotype was counted ten times or more. J is TRBJ2-2 and V is TRBV29-1; D not certain. Deletions cut 1 base from V and 2 bases from J, with 5 bases between. This CDR3 has 13 residues. The germline V gene encodes CDR1 SQVTM and CDR2 ANQGSEA. The CDR3 sequence: CSVEGSNTGELFF. The CDR3 nucleotides are TGCAGCGTTGAAGGCAGTAACACCGGGGAGCTGTTTTTT.

For this clonotype: At one boundary the junction diverges from the germline segment, which might be a read error. The V and J genes are TRBV20-1 and TRBJ2-7; tentative D call: TRBD1 (5 bases). Germline-derived CDR1 and CDR2 are DFQATT and SNEGSKA (reference sequence). The CDR3 runs to 12 residues. The CDR3: CSATDTHYKQYF. The DNA of the CDR3 is TGCAGTGCCACGGACACACACTACAAGCAGTACTTC.

The genes are TRBV15 and TRBJ2-1; tentative D call: TRBD1 (6 bases). The CDR3 is 14 residues long. The V and J ends lost 3 bases and 6 bases respectively, with 12 bases between them. Germline V CDR1 and CDR2: LNHNV, YYDKDF (reference sequence). The CDR3 reads CATSSGTGRNEQFF. The CDR3 DNA sequence: TGTGCCACCAGCAGTGGAACAGGGCGCAATGAGCAGTTCTTC.

The chain couples TRBV6-5 to TRBJ2-7, with 14 bases identical to TRBD2. This CDR3 is built from 16 residues. The V segment lost 6 bases and the J segment 0 bases; nucleotides outside the gene matches: 4. Germline V gene sequence: CDR1 MNHEY, CDR2 SVGAGI. For the CDR3, the DNA is TGTGCCAGCAGACGGACTAGCGGGAGGCGCTCCTACGAGCAGTACTTC. Protein: CASRRTSGRRSYEQYF.

Only a few counts were recorded for this clonotype. The V call is TRBV20-1, the J call TRBJ2-5, with 10 nucleotides matching TRBD2. J lost 3 bases, V lost 4 bases, and 11 bases had no gene match. The germline CDR1 and CDR2 sequences are DFQATT and SNEGSKA (reference sequence). This CDR3 has 16 amino acids. CDR3 region: CSAKLMTSGYKETQYF. The CDR3 DNA reads as TGCAGTGCTAAGCTAATGACTAGCGGGTATAAAGAGACCCAGTACTTC.

The chain uses TRBV5-1 and TRBJ2-4, with TRBD1 identical over 11 bases. Losses at the gene ends were 0 bases for V and 5 bases for J; bases not matched to a gene: 10. Germline loops: CDR1 SGHRS, CDR2 YFSETQ. The CDR3 runs to 18 residues. The CDR3 region has the DNA TGCGCCAGCAGCTTGGGTAATCGGACAGGGGGCTCGGAAAACATTCAGTACTTC. Translating gives CASSLGNRTGGSENIQYF.

Only a few counts were recorded for this clonotype. The rearrangement links TRBV11-1 to TRBJ2-1, with 12 bases identical to TRBD1. The CDR3 contains 16 residues. Germline V gene lookup returns CDR1 SGHAT and CDR2 FQDESV (reference sequence). V trimming: 5 bases; J trimming: 7 bases; junction bases outside the gene matches: 9. The DNA for the CDR3 is TGTGCCAGCAGCCTGGGGACAGGGGGCGGTCCTAATGAGCAGTTCTTC. Translated, it gives CASSLGTGGGPNEQFF.

This clonotype was seen more than once but under ten times. The chain is built from TRBV21-1 and TRBJ2-7; the table gives TRBD2 as D, unverified against the DNA. TRBV21-1 is flagged as a pseudogene. The length of the CDR3 is 16 residues. The CDR3, as DNA: TGTGCCAGCAGCAAACAAGGGGCTAGCGGAGTCTACGAGCAGTACTTC. Residues: CASSKQGASGVYEQYF.

This clonotype was picked up a small number of times. V usage is TRBV10-3 and J usage is TRBJ2-7, with 7 bases lining up with TRBD2. The CDR3 has 16 amino acids. Germline lookup yields CDR1 ENHRY and CDR2 SYGVKD. The V and J ends lost 6 bases and 2 bases, in that order; junction bases with no gene match: 13. The CDR3 sequence is CAISDEVRLAAYEQYF. CDR3 DNA: TGTGCCATCAGCGACGAAGTTCGACTAGCAGCCTACGAGCAGTACTTC.